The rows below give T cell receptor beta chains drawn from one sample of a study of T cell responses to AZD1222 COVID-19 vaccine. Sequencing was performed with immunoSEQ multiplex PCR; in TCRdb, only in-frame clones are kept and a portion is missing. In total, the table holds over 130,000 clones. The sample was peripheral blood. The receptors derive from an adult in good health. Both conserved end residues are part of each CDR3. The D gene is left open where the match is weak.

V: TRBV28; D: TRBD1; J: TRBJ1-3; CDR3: CATNRGGTGNTIYF; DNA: TGTGCCACCAACAGGGGGGGGACTGGAAACACCATATATTTT
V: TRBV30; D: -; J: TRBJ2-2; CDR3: CAWSVVDTGELFF; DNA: TGTGCCTGGAGTGTGGTGGACACCGGGGAGCTGTTTTTT
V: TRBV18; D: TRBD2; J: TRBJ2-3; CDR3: CASSPQGLAGGITDTQYF; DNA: TGTGCCAGCTCACCACAGGGACTAGCGGGGGGCATCACAGATACGCAGTATTTT
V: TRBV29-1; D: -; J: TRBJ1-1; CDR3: CSAGQQDTEAFF; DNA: TGCAGCGCTGGACAGCAGGACACTGAAGCTTTCTTT
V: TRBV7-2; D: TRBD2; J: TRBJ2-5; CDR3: CASSSLAGGDGTQYF; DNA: TGTGCCAGCAGCTCGTTAGCGGGGGGCGACGGGACCCAGTACTTC
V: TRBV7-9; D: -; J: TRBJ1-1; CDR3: CASSRGQGGTEAFF; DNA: TGTGCCAGCAGCAGGGGACAAGGAGGCACTGAAGCTTTCTTT
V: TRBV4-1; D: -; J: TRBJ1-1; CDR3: CASSFGPGSTEAFF; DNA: -
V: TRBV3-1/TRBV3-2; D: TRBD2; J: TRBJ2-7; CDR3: CASSLRAAGGMGEQYF; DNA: TGTGCCAGCAGCCTAAGAGCGGCGGGGGGTATGGGCGAGCAGTACTTC
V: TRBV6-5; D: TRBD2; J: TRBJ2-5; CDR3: CASSHSGGAQETQYF; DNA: TGTGCCAGCAGTCATAGCGGGGGGGCCCAAGAGACCCAGTACTTC
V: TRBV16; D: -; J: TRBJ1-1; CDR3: CASSQGTGNTEAFF; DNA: TGTGCCAGCAGCCAAGGGACGGGGAACACTGAAGCTTTCTTT
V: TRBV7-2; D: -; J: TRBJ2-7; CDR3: CASSTRDGSYEQYF; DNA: TGTGCCAGCAGCACCCGGGACGGATCCTACGAGCAGTACTTC
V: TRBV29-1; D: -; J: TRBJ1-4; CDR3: CSALGEESHEKLFF; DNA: TGCAGCGCCCTGGGTGAGGAATCCCATGAAAAACTGTTTTTT
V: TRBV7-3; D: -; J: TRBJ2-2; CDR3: CASSSPLGGIDTGELFF; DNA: TGTGCCAGCAGCTCGCCCTTAGGGGGGATTGACACCGGGGAGCTGTTTTTT
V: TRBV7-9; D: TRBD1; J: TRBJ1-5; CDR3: CASSLGDRGISNQPQHF; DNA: TGTGCCAGCAGCTTAGGGGACAGGGGAATTAGCAATCAGCCCCAGCATTTT
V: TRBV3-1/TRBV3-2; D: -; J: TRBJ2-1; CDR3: CASSQDRLGIRANEQFF; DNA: TGTGCCAGCAGCCAAGATCGCCTCGGGATAAGGGCCAATGAGCAGTTCTTC
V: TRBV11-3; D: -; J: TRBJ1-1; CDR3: CASSLVRGGEAFF; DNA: TGTGCCAGCAGCTTAGTTCGGGGGGGTGAAGCTTTCTTT
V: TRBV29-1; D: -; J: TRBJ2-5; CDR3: CSVWATQTQYF; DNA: TGCAGCGTCTGGGCAACCCAGACCCAGTACTTC
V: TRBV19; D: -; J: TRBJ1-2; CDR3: CASTDFGEGGGYTF; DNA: TGTGCCAGTACCGACTTCGGGGAGGGCGGAGGCTACACCTTC
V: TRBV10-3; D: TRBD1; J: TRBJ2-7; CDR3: CAISESGQGRNEQYF; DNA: TGTGCCATCAGTGAGTCGGGACAGGGTCGGAACGAGCAGTACTTC
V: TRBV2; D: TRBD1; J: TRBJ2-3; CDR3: CASRQGQGWDTQYF; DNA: TGTGCCAGCCGACAGGGACAGGGGTGGGATACGCAGTATTTT
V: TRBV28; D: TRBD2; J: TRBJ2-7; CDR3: CASSSQAGHLWEQYF; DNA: TGTGCCAGCAGTTCCCAAGCGGGGCACCTGTGGGAGCAGTACTTC
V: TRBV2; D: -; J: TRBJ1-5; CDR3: CASARDTGNQPQHF; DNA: TGTGCGAGCGCGAGGGACACGGGCAATCAGCCCCAGCATTTT
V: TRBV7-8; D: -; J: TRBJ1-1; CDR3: CASSGWVGSVAEAFF; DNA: TGTGCCAGCAGCGGGTGGGTGGGGTCGGTGGCTGAAGCTTTCTTT
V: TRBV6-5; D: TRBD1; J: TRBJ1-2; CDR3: CATTDRVSYGYTF; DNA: TGTGCCACAACGGACAGGGTATCCTATGGCTACACCTTC
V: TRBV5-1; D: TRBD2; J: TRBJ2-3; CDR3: CASSLGTSGDTDTQYF; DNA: TGCGCCAGCAGCTTGGGGACTAGCGGGGACACAGATACGCAGTATTTT
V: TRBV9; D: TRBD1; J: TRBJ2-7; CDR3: CASSVGSGGTGTYEQYF; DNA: TGTGCCAGCAGCGTAGGGTCAGGGGGGACAGGTACCTACGAGCAGTACTTC
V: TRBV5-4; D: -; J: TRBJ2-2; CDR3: CASSSGSGRAGELFF; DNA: TGTGCCAGCAGCTCCGGCTCAGGGCGCGCCGGGGAGCTGTTTTTT
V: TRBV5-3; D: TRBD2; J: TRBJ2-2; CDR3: CARSLVPSGGTGELFF; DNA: TGTGCCAGAAGCTTGGTGCCTAGCGGGGGGACCGGGGAGCTGTTTTTT
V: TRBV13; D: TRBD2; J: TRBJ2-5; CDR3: CASSPPTELAGGGETQYF; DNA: TGTGCCAGCAGTCCACCGACGGAACTAGCGGGGGGAGGAGAGACCCAGTACTTC
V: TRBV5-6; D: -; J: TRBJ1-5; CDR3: CASSLRRGLLSNQPQHF; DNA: TGTGCCAGCAGCTTGAGGAGGGGACTACTTAGCAATCAGCCCCAGCATTTT
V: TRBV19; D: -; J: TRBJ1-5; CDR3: CASSIGATANQPQHF; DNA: TGTGCCAGTAGTATAGGCGCGACAGCGAATCAGCCCCAGCATTTT
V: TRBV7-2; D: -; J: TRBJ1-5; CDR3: CASSLPTAYSNQPQHF; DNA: TGTGCCAGCAGCTTACCGACAGCTTATAGCAATCAGCCCCAGCATTTT
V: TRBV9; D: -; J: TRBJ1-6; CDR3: CASSASGTSSPLHF; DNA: TGTGCCAGCAGCGCGTCAGGGACTTCTTCACCCCTCCACTTT
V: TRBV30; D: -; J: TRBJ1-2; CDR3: CAWISCDGYTF; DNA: TGTGCCTGGATTTCCTGTGATGGCTACACCTTC
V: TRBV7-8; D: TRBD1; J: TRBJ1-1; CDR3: CASSRQGHLNTEAFF; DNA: TGTGCCAGCAGCAGACAGGGGCACCTTAACACTGAAGCTTTCTTT
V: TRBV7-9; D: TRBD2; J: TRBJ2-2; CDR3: CASSLVGLAGGSGELFF; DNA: TGTGCCAGCAGCTTAGTTGGACTAGCGGGGGGCTCCGGGGAGCTGTTTTTT